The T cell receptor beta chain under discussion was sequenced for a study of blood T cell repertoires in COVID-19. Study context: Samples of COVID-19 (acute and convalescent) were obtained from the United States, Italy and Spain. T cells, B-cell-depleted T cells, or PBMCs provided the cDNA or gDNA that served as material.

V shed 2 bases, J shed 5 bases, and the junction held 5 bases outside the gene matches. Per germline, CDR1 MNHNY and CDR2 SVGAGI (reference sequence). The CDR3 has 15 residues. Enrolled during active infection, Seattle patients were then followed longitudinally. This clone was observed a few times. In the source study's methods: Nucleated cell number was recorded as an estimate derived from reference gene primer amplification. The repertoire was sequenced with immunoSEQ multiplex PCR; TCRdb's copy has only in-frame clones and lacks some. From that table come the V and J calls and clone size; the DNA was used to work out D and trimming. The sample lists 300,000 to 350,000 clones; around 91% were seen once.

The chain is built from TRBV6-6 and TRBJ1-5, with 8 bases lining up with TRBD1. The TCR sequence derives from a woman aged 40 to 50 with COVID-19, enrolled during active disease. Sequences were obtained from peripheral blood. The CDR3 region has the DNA TGTGCCAGCAGTTACATCAGGGGGCTGTATCAGCCCCAGCATTTT. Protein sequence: CASSYIRGLYQPQHF.